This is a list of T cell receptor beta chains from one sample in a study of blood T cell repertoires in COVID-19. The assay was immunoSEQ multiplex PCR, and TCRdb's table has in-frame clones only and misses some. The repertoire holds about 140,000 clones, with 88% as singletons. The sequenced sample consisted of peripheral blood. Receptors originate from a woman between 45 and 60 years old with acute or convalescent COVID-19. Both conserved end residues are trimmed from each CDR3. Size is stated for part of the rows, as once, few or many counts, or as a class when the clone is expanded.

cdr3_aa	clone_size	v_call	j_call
ASSPRLAGVHYEQY	NA	TRBV9	TRBJ2-7
SVEKGQGREAF	few	TRBV29-1	TRBJ1-1
ASSVGFGGDYEQY	NA	TRBV9	TRBJ2-7
ASSPGLAGGDTQY	NA	TRBV5-1	TRBJ2-3
ASSHSSNQPQH	once	TRBV3-1/TRBV3-2	TRBJ1-5
ASSPRRDRASETQY	NA	TRBV7-9	TRBJ2-5
ATTKTGQNTEAF	NA	TRBV15	TRBJ1-1
ASSLRGLENIQY	few	TRBV7-2	TRBJ2-4
ASSQSGSAGGQPQH	once	TRBV3-1/TRBV3-2	TRBJ1-5
ASRVGQMSSGELF	NA	TRBV19	TRBJ2-2
ASSPEGAWGYT	NA	TRBV19	TRBJ1-2
ASSRADTYEQY	once	TRBV7-3	TRBJ2-7
SASMPGGPINEQF	NA	TRBV20-1	TRBJ2-1
ASSSGTGVAWGEKLF	NA	TRBV28	TRBJ1-4
ASSLAGASYGYT	NA	TRBV5-5	TRBJ1-2
ARLRRDSNEQF	NA	TRBV2	TRBJ2-1
ASSQALVLSNIQY	NA	TRBV4-1	TRBJ2-4
ASTDGIKGYT	NA	TRBV5-8	TRBJ1-2
ASSPGENGNTIY	NA	TRBV7-2	TRBJ1-3
ASSQERTPTDTQY	NA	TRBV14	TRBJ2-3
ASSQNTANTEAF	NA	TRBV5-1	TRBJ1-1
ASSLGRLETQY	NA	TRBV11-2	TRBJ2-5
ASSLTAEEALIAKNIQY	NA	TRBV5-1	TRBJ2-4
ASRLYNEQF	NA	TRBV3-1/TRBV3-2	TRBJ2-1
ASSPVQGSGNTIY	NA	TRBV19	TRBJ1-3
ASSPGGSLAKNIQY	NA	TRBV28	TRBJ2-4
ASSFPGGLAGGNEQF	NA	TRBV5-1	TRBJ2-1